The T cell receptor (beta chain) under discussion was sequenced for a study of a mutant IDH1 vaccine in newly diagnosed glioma. Looking at the study overall: Patients, over weeks 1, 3, 5, 7, 11, 15, 19 and 23, received a total of eight vaccinations. Onset of vaccination occurred 4-6 weeks following radiotherapy alone, or with temozolomide cycles. Before enrollment, patients got radiotherapy alone, temozolomide alone, or mostly the combination.

Trimming removed 4 bases from V and 8 bases from J; junction bases left unmatched: 6. The CDR3 runs 13 residues. The germline CDR1 and CDR2 sequences are SGHKS and YYEKEE (reference sequence). Clones were read by immunoSEQ multiplex PCR, and TCRdb kept only the in-frame ones, dropping some. The table has 70,000 to 95,000 clones, 85% seen once; the top ten hold around 0.73%. For this clone: As yet, its antigen is unknown.

Time point specified: week 23, last vaccination. Topical imiquimod was applied with each vaccine dose, which held 300 ug of mutant IDH1 20-mer peptide. The donors had new WHO grade 3 or 4 astrocytomas; these were IDH1-mutant and ATRX-lost. The genes are TRBV5-5 and TRBJ2-1, with 7 bases aligning to TRBD2. This specimen consisted of PBMCs, obtained from a glioma patient whose treatment included an IDH1 peptide vaccine. This TCR was sampled from a woman aged 50 to 65 with glioma. In nucleotides, the CDR3 is TGTGCCAGCAGCCTGACTAGCTCCCATGAGCAGTTCTTC. Amino acids: CASSLTSSHEQFF.